A selection of T cell receptor beta chains follows, all from one sample in a study of T cells in Graves' hyperthyroidism and ophthalmopathy. In TCRdb, the multiplex PCR reads were re-called with MiXCR into one record per CDR3 protein. The repertoire holds 400,000 to 500,000 distinct CDR3 sequences, roughly an eighth seen once, with around a sixth in the top ten. The specimen was blood. These receptor sequences come from a woman aged 18-29 years with Graves' hyperthyroidism. Both conserved end residues are part of each CDR3. A D gene is named only where the DNA matches it firmly. Expanded clones are given a class, and other clones once, few, many or no size at all.

>TRBV4-1|TRBD1|TRBJ2-1|few
TGCGCCAGCAGCCAAGATGGGACAGGGATGTACAATGAGCAGTTCTTC
CASSQDGTGMYNEQFF
>TRBV28|-|TRBJ1-4|-
TGTGCCAGCAGTATGGGGGGGAGGCGTGAAAAACTGTTTTTT
CASSMGGRREKLFF
>TRBV12-3/TRBV12-4|TRBD2|TRBJ2-7|few
TGTGCCAGCAGTCGACTAGCGGGAGTCCCCGAGCAGTACTTC
CASSRLAGVPEQYF
>TRBV29-1|-|TRBJ1-1|many
TGCAGCGTTGGAGAACCTGAAGCTTTCTTT
CSVGEPEAFF
>TRBV6-1|-|TRBJ2-1|many
TGTGCCAGCAGTGAACGGACTTTTCTCTCTCCCCAGTTCTTC
CASSERTFLSPQFF
>TRBV7-2|TRBD2|TRBJ2-7|few
TGTGCCAGCAGCTCCCGAGGAGCGGGACCCTACGAGCAGTACTTC
CASSSRGAGPYEQYF
>TRBV9|TRBD2|TRBJ2-5|many
TGTGCCAGCAGCGTAGGATGGGGGGGGTACCAAGAGACCCAGTACTTC
CASSVGWGGYQETQYF
>TRBV11-2|-|TRBJ2-7|few
TGTGCCAGCAGAGCGGCGGCTCTCGAGCAGTACTTC
CASRAAALEQYF
>TRBV29-1|TRBD1|TRBJ1-2|-
TGCAGCGTTGAATGGGCCAGGGGGGACTATGGCTACACCTTC
CSVEWARGDYGYTF
>TRBV19|-|TRBJ1-5|-
TGTGCCACCTCAACAGAAGCGAGCAATCAGCCCCAGCATTTT
CATSTEASNQPQHF
>TRBV5-5|-|TRBJ1-2|once
TGTGCCAGCAGCTTGCCCCCAATGGGTAGGGAGGTCTATGGCTACACCTTC
CASSLPPMGREVYGYTF
>TRBV29-1|-|TRBJ2-3|many
TGCAGCGGAAGGGGGGCAGGGGGAATAACAGATACGCAGTATTTT
CSGRGAGGITDTQYF
>TRBV12-5|TRBD1|TRBJ1-2|many
TGTGCTAGTGGTTTGTCCCTGGACAGGGCCTCCTATGGCTACACCTTC
CASGLSLDRASYGYTF
>TRBV7-3|-|TRBJ2-1|many
TGTGCCAGCAGCTCGCCGGGACAACGGGTCAATGAGCAGTTCTTC
CASSSPGQRVNEQFF
>TRBV25-1|TRBD2|TRBJ2-3|few
TGTGCCAGCAGTGATCCGGGACTAGTTTTCACAGATACGCAGTATTTT
CASSDPGLVFTDTQYF
>TRBV29-1|-|TRBJ2-1|many
TGCAGCGTTGAAGTTTGGAGGGACGGATACAATGAGCAGTTCTTC
CSVEVWRDGYNEQFF
>TRBV7-9|TRBD2|TRBJ2-5|-
TGTGCCAGCATCCCCGCGGGTTCTAGCGGGAGAGAGACCCAGTACTTC
CASIPAGSSGRETQYF
>TRBV2|-|TRBJ2-3|many
TGTGCCAGCAGTGAAATCGACAGGCTCACAGATACGCAGTATTTT
CASSEIDRLTDTQYF
>TRBV3-1|TRBD1|TRBJ2-7|-
TGTGCCAGCAGCCATTCCGGGACAGGGCCCTACGAGCAGTACTTC
CASSHSGTGPYEQYF
>TRBV19|-|TRBJ2-6|few
TGTGCCAGTAATCCGGGAAGCTCGAGTGGGGCCAACGTCCTGACTTTC
CASNPGSSSGANVLTF
>TRBV29-1|-|TRBJ1-2|many
TGCAGCGTTGAGGGGAGCGGCTACACCTTC
CSVEGSGYTF
>TRBV27|TRBD2|TRBJ2-5|-
TGTGCCAGCAGTCCTCCTCCTAAGCGGGAGACCATTCAAGAGACCCAGTACTTC
CASSPPPKRETIQETQYF
>TRBV19|TRBD1|TRBJ2-1|-
TGTGCCAGCGGGGGACAGGCTTACAATGAGCAGTTCTTC
CASGGQAYNEQFF
>TRBV5-1|-|TRBJ2-4|-
TGCGCCAGCAGCTTTGAACAGGGAGGAAACATTCAGTACTTC
CASSFEQGGNIQYF
>TRBV24-1|-|TRBJ2-1|many
TGTGCCACCAGTGAGGGGGAATTCAATGAGCAGTTCTTC
CATSEGEFNEQFF
>TRBV28|TRBD1|TRBJ1-2|many
TGTGCCAGCAGCCCACCCGGGACAGGGGGTTTGGTCTATGGCTACACCTTC
CASSPPGTGGLVYGYTF